The clone carrying this TCR beta chain was observed a single time. PCR amplification relied on 60 Vbeta primers (plus 13 Jbeta primers). Assay used: immunoSEQ multiplex PCR; TCRdb lists only in-frame clones, some missing. Of about 120,000 clones listed, roughly 80% are singletons. This CDR3 is built from 15 residues. Looked up from germline, CDR1 is MDHEN and CDR2 is SYDVKM. Losses at the gene ends were 4 bases for V and 15 bases for J; bases not matched to a gene: 11. The data were obtained in a study of cytomegalovirus exposure and HLA in healthy donors. The TCR originated in a male donor in good health and CMV-seropositive. The chain carries TRBV28 and TRBJ1-6, with 11 bases that match TRBD1. The sequencing sample was made of PBMCs. DNA for the CDR3: TGTGCCAGCAGTTCCCCCGGGACAGGGGGGAAGGACCTCCACTTT. Translated: CASSSPGTGGKDLHF.